The rows below give T cell receptor beta chains drawn from one sample of a study of T cell changes during pregnancy in multiple sclerosis. The repertoire was sequenced with immunoSEQ multiplex PCR; TCRdb's copy has only in-frame clones and lacks some. The sample shows tens of thousands of clones, about 89% of them seen only once. Here the sequenced sample was CD4+ T cells from peripheral blood mononuclear cells, taken in the first trimester of pregnancy. These receptors originate from a female donor with multiple sclerosis, enrolled in a pregnancy study. Both conserved end residues are part of each CDR3. A D gene is named only where the DNA matches it firmly. Some rows mark clone size as missing; the rest say once, few, many or name a class of expanded clone.

clone_size: NA
j_call: TRBJ2-2
d_call: NA
v_call: TRBV7-2
cdr3_nt: TGTGCCAGCACCACTACCACCTATCGGGGGGAGCTGTTTTTT
cdr3_aa: CASTTTTYRGELFF

clone_size: NA
j_call: TRBJ1-5
d_call: NA
v_call: TRBV4-1
cdr3_nt: TGCGCCAGCAGCCAAACGCAGGGAAGCAATCAGCCCCAGCATTTT
cdr3_aa: CASSQTQGSNQPQHF

clone_size: NA
j_call: TRBJ2-7
d_call: TRBD2
v_call: TRBV7-6
cdr3_nt: TGTGCCAGCAGCTTAGATGTAGCGGGGGGTGAAGGTGAGCAGTACTTC
cdr3_aa: CASSLDVAGGEGEQYF

clone_size: NA
j_call: TRBJ2-7
d_call: NA
v_call: TRBV12-1
cdr3_nt: TGTGCCAGCCCAGTCGAGCAGTACTTC
cdr3_aa: CASPVEQYF

clone_size: NA
j_call: TRBJ1-4
d_call: NA
v_call: TRBV28
cdr3_nt: TGTGCCAGCAGCACCTTCGGGGTTTGGGAAAAACTGTTTTTT
cdr3_aa: CASSTFGVWEKLFF

clone_size: few
j_call: TRBJ2-5
d_call: TRBD2
v_call: TRBV4-2
cdr3_nt: TGTGCCAGCAGCCAAGCGGGCGGACTAGCGCATCAAGAGACCCAGTACTTC
cdr3_aa: CASSQAGGLAHQETQYF

clone_size: NA
j_call: TRBJ2-7
d_call: NA
v_call: TRBV5-6
cdr3_nt: TGTGCCAGCAGCTTGGAGGGGGGGAGCTACGAGCAGTACTTC
cdr3_aa: CASSLEGGSYEQYF

clone_size: NA
j_call: TRBJ2-7
d_call: TRBD2
v_call: TRBV7-9
cdr3_nt: TGTGCCAGCAGCGGGACTAGCGGATACTCCTACGAGCAGTACTTC
cdr3_aa: CASSGTSGYSYEQYF

clone_size: NA
j_call: TRBJ1-1
d_call: NA
v_call: TRBV4-1
cdr3_nt: TGCGCCAGCAGCCACTCCCCAGCCAGGACAGAGAAAGAAGCTTTCTTT
cdr3_aa: CASSHSPARTEKEAFF

clone_size: NA
j_call: TRBJ2-3
d_call: TRBD2
v_call: TRBV7-9
cdr3_nt: TGTGCCAGCAGCTTACAAGCGGGAGGGGTAGATACGCAGTATTTT
cdr3_aa: CASSLQAGGVDTQYF

clone_size: NA
j_call: TRBJ2-6
d_call: TRBD1
v_call: TRBV19
cdr3_nt: TGTGCCAGTAGTATTACGAGGGGGCCCGGGGCCAACGTCCTGACTTTC
cdr3_aa: CASSITRGPGANVLTF

clone_size: NA
j_call: TRBJ1-5
d_call: TRBD1
v_call: TRBV2
cdr3_nt: TGTGCCAGTTCGAGCAACACCGGGACAGGGGATCAGCCCCAGCATTTT
cdr3_aa: CASSSNTGTGDQPQHF

clone_size: few
j_call: TRBJ2-3
d_call: NA
v_call: TRBV7-9
cdr3_nt: TGTGCCAGCTTAAACGGGGGCACAGATACGCAGTATTTT
cdr3_aa: CASLNGGTDTQYF

clone_size: NA
j_call: TRBJ1-5
d_call: TRBD1
v_call: TRBV19
cdr3_nt: TGTGCCAGTAGTATGACAGGGAGCCTTTATAGTAGCAATCAGCCCCAGCATTTT
cdr3_aa: CASSMTGSLYSSNQPQHF

clone_size: NA
j_call: TRBJ1-5
d_call: NA
v_call: TRBV19
cdr3_nt: TGTGCCAGTAGTATGTGGGCAGGGGATAGCAATCAGCCCCAGCATTTT
cdr3_aa: CASSMWAGDSNQPQHF

clone_size: NA
j_call: TRBJ2-5
d_call: NA
v_call: TRBV10-1
cdr3_nt: TGCGCCAGCAGTGACGGTTCGGAAGAGACCCAGTACTTC
cdr3_aa: CASSDGSEETQYF

clone_size: NA
j_call: TRBJ2-7
d_call: TRBD2
v_call: TRBV7-8
cdr3_nt: TGTGCCAGCAGCTTTAGCGGGAGGAGGGACGAGCAGTACTTC
cdr3_aa: CASSFSGRRDEQYF

clone_size: NA
j_call: TRBJ2-7
d_call: TRBD2
v_call: TRBV7-9
cdr3_nt: TGTGCCAGCAGCTTAGGACTAGCGGGAGGGCCCTCCTACGAGCAGTACTTC
cdr3_aa: CASSLGLAGGPSYEQYF

clone_size: NA
j_call: TRBJ2-7
d_call: TRBD2
v_call: TRBV10-2
cdr3_nt: TGCGCCAGCAGCATAGCGGGAGCGCCCTACGAGCAGTACTTC
cdr3_aa: CASSIAGAPYEQYF

clone_size: NA
j_call: TRBJ1-1
d_call: TRBD1
v_call: TRBV27
cdr3_nt: TGTGCCAGCAGCAAGGACCGGGACAGGGAGTTCCACACTGAAGCTTTCTTT
cdr3_aa: CASSKDRDREFHTEAFF

clone_size: NA
j_call: TRBJ2-1
d_call: TRBD2
v_call: TRBV7-9
cdr3_nt: TGTGCCAGCAGGAGGCGGGAAGCGGGAGGGCCTCGGAATGAGCAGTTCTTC
cdr3_aa: CASRRREAGGPRNEQFF

clone_size: NA
j_call: TRBJ2-2
d_call: NA
v_call: TRBV6-4
cdr3_nt: TGTGCCAGCAGTGCCGAGGCGGGGTACACCGGGGAGCTGTTTTTT
cdr3_aa: CASSAEAGYTGELFF

clone_size: NA
j_call: TRBJ1-5
d_call: TRBD1
v_call: TRBV19
cdr3_nt: TGTGCCAGTAAGTCCGTAGGGACAGGGAATCAGCCCCAGCATTTT
cdr3_aa: CASKSVGTGNQPQHF

clone_size: NA
j_call: TRBJ2-1
d_call: TRBD2
v_call: TRBV5-1
cdr3_nt: TGCGCCAGCAGCTTGGATGGGGTAGCGGGAGGATGGAATGAGCAGTTCTTC
cdr3_aa: CASSLDGVAGGWNEQFF

clone_size: NA
j_call: TRBJ1-2
d_call: NA
v_call: TRBV2
cdr3_nt: TGTGCCAGCAGTGAGGCGGGGCCTCACTATGGCTACACCTTC
cdr3_aa: CASSEAGPHYGYTF

clone_size: once
j_call: TRBJ2-5
d_call: NA
v_call: TRBV5-1
cdr3_nt: TGCGCCAGCAGCGAAGGGCTAGCAGAGACCCAGTACTTC
cdr3_aa: CASSEGLAETQYF

clone_size: NA
j_call: TRBJ2-1
d_call: TRBD1
v_call: TRBV19
cdr3_nt: TGTGCCAGTATTGGGACAGGGGGTACTGAGCAGTTCTTC
cdr3_aa: CASIGTGGTEQFF

clone_size: NA
j_call: TRBJ2-2
d_call: TRBD2
v_call: TRBV30
cdr3_nt: TGTGCCTGGACCCGACTAGCGGGAGGAACCGGGGAGCTGTTTTTT
cdr3_aa: CAWTRLAGGTGELFF

clone_size: NA
j_call: TRBJ1-2
d_call: TRBD1
v_call: TRBV6-1
cdr3_nt: TGTGCCAGCAGTGGGAGGGACAGGGCATACTATGGCTACACCTTC
cdr3_aa: CASSGRDRAYYGYTF

clone_size: NA
j_call: TRBJ2-7
d_call: TRBD1
v_call: TRBV19
cdr3_nt: TGTGCCAGTAGTATTGGGACAGGGTCCGAGCAGTACTTC
cdr3_aa: CASSIGTGSEQYF

clone_size: NA
j_call: TRBJ1-3
d_call: TRBD1
v_call: TRBV23-1
cdr3_nt: TGCGCCAGCAGTCAAACCTGGGACAGGGAACCTGGAAACACCATATATTTT
cdr3_aa: CASSQTWDREPGNTIYF

clone_size: NA
j_call: TRBJ2-1
d_call: NA
v_call: TRBV4-1
cdr3_nt: TGCGCCAGCAGCCAAGAAGGGCGGGACCCGTTCTTC
cdr3_aa: CASSQEGRDPFF

clone_size: NA
j_call: TRBJ2-7
d_call: NA
v_call: TRBV6-1
cdr3_nt: TGTGCCAGCAGTGAATATTCGTACGAGCAGTACTTC
cdr3_aa: CASSEYSYEQYF

clone_size: NA
j_call: TRBJ1-3
d_call: TRBD1
v_call: TRBV5-4
cdr3_nt: TGTGCCAGCAGCCTGGACAGGGCCGGAAACACCATATATTTT
cdr3_aa: CASSLDRAGNTIYF

clone_size: NA
j_call: TRBJ1-3
d_call: TRBD1
v_call: TRBV5-1
cdr3_nt: TGCGCCAGCAGCTTGGGACAGGGGACCGCCCCTGGAGACACCATATATTTT
cdr3_aa: CASSLGQGTAPGDTIYF

clone_size: NA
j_call: TRBJ1-1
d_call: NA
v_call: TRBV4-1
cdr3_nt: TGCGCCAGCAGCCAACCAACCCGGGGCACTGAAGCTTTCTTT
cdr3_aa: CASSQPTRGTEAFF

clone_size: NA
j_call: TRBJ2-1
d_call: TRBD2
v_call: TRBV7-9
cdr3_nt: TGTGCCAGCAGCTTACTAGCGGGAGGGGCTGAGCAGTTCTTC
cdr3_aa: CASSLLAGGAEQFF